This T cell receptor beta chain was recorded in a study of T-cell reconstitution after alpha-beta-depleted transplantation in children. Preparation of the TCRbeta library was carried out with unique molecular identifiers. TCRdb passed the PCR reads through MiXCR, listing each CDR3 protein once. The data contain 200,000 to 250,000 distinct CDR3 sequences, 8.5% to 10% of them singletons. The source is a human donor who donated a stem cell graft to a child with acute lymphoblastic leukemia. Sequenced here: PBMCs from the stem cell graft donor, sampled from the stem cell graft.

This CDR3 reads CASSFLYITDTQYF. CDR3 nucleotide sequence: TGTGCCAGCAGTTTCCTCTATATTACAGATACGCAGTATTTT. The V gene is TRBV27, the J gene TRBJ2-3; D gene unclear. Trimming removed 3 bases at V and 3 bases at J, with 10 bases between. Germline assignment: CDR1 MNHEY and CDR2 SMNVEV (reference sequence). This CDR3 comprises 14 residues.